The present entry profiles one TCR beta chain with its context. As yet, its antigen is unknown. The read ends 3 residues shy of where the CDR3 ends; the end is completed using the germline J gene. All participants had a single incident cervical HPV16 infection, and prevalent HPV16 infections were excluded. HPV was found by MY09/MY11 PCR and dot-blot genotyping. The sample belongs to a study of T cells in women clearing cervical HPV infection. The table came from immunoSEQ multiplex PCR; TCRdb's copy has only in-frame clones and leaves some out. This table lists fewer than 25,000 clones. Trimming removed 3 bases from V and 2 bases from J; junction bases left unmatched: 6. CDR1 is SGHRS, CDR2 YFSETQ, per germline. The CDR3 has 15 amino acids. Study conclusions and caveats: Timing of associations relative to infection is unclear; T-cell subsets were not isolated.

This sequence originates from a woman between 18 and 75 years old with a cervical HPV16 infection that either progressed to CIN3+ or cleared (not recorded which). Input material: blood buffy coat. J is TRBJ2-5 and V is TRBV5-1, with 8 bases identical to TRBD1. This CDR3 is CASSSLDREQETQYF. Incomplete CDR3 DNA: TGCGCCAGCAGCTCTCTGGACAGGGAACAAGAGACC.